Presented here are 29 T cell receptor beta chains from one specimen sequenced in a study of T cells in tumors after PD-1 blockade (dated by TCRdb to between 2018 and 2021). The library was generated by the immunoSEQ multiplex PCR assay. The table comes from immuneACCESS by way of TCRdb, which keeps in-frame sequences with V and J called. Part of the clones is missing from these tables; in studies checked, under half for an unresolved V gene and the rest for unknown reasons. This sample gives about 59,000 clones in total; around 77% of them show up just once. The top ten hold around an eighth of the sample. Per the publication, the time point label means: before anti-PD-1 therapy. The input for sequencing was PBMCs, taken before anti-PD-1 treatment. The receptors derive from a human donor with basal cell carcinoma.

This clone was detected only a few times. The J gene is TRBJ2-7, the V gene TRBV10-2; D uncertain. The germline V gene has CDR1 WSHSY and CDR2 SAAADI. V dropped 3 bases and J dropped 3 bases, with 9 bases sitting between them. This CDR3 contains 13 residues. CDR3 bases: TGCGCCAGCAGTGACGGACCGAGCTACGAGCAGTACTTC. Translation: CASSDGPSYEQYF.

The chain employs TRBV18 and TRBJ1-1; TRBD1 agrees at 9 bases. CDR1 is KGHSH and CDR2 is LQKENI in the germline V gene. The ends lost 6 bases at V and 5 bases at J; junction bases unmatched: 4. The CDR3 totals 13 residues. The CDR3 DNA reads TGTGCCAGCTCCCCGGGACAGGGAACTGAAGCTTTCTTT. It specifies CASSPGQGTEAFF.

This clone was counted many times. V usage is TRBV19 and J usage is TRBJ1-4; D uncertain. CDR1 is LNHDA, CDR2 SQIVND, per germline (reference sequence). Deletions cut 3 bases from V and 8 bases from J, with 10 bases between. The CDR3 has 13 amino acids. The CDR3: CASSIGWKEKLFF. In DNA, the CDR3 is TGTGCCAGTAGTATCGGTTGGAAGGAAAAACTGTTTTTT.

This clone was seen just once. DNA for the CDR3: TGCGCCAGCAGCCCGGCCGGGGTCAATGAGCAGTTCTTC. Protein sequence: CASSPAGVNEQFF. This chain connects TRBV5-1 to TRBJ2-1; tentative D call: TRBD2 (5 bases). V was shortened by 4 bases and J by 6 bases, with 11 bases between the two germline ends. The length of the CDR3 is 13 residues. Germline V gene sequence: CDR1 SGHRS, CDR2 YFSETQ.

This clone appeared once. The chain's CDR3 is CASSLPSQRTSTDTQYF. The CDR3, as DNA: TGTGCCAGCAGCTTGCCCTCCCAGAGAACTAGCACAGATACGCAGTATTTT. The chain combines TRBV5-4 with TRBJ2-3, with D hard to call. V shed 1 base and J shed 0 bases, with 15 bases lying between them. Per the germline V gene, CDR1 is SGHNT and CDR2 is YYREEE (reference sequence). This CDR3 is 17 amino acids long. The variable domain in full, completed from reference TRBV5-4 and TRBJ2-3, reads ETGVTQSPTHLIKTRGQQVTLRCSSQSGHNTVSWYQQALGQGPQFIFQYYREEENGRGNFPPRFSGLQFPNYSSELNVNALELDDSALYLCASSLPSQRTSTDTQYFGPGTRLTVL.

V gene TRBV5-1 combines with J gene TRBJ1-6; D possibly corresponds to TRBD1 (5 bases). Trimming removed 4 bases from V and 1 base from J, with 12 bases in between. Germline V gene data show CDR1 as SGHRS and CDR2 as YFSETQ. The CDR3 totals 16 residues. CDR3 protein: CASSPQGRSYNSPLHF. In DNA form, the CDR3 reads TGCGCCAGCAGCCCGCAGGGACGGTCCTATAATTCACCCCTCCACTTT.

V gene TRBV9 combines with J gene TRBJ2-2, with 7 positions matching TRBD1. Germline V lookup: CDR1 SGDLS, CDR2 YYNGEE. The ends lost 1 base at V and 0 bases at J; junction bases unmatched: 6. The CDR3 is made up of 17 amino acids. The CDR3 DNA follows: TGTGCCAGCAGCGTAACGACAGGGCTCTCGAACACCGGGGAGCTGTTTTTT. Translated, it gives CASSVTTGLSNTGELFF. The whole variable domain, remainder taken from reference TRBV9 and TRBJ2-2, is DSGVTQTPKHLITATGQRVTLRCSPRSGDLSVYWYQQSLDQGLQFLIQYYNGEERAKGNILERFSAQQFPDLHSELNLSSLELGDSALYFCASSVTTGLSNTGELFFGEGSRLTVL.

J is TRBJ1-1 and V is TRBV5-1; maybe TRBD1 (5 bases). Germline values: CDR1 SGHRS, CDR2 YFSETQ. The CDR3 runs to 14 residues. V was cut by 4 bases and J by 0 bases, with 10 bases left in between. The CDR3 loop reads CASSVTALNTEAFF. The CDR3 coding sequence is TGCGCCAGCAGCGTGACAGCCCTGAACACTGAAGCTTTCTTT.

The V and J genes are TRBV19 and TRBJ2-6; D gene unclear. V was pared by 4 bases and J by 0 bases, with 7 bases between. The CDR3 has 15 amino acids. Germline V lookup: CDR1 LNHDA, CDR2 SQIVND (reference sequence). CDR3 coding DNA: TGTGCCAGTAGTACCGTTAACTCTGGGGCCAACGTCCTGACTTTC. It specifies CASSTVNSGANVLTF.

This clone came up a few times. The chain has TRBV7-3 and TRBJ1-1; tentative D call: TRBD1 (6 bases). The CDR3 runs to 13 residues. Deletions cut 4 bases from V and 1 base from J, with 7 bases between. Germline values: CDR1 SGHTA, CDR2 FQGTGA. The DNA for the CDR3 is TGTGCCAGCAGCTCGACAGGGAACACTGAAGCTTTCTTT. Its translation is CASSSTGNTEAFF. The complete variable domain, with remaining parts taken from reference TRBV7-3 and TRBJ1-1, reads GAGVSQTPSNKVTEKGKYVELRCDPISGHTALYWYRQSLGQGPEFLIYFQGTGAADDSGLPNDRFFAVRPEGSVSTLKIQRTERGDSAVYLCASSSTGNTEAFFGQGTRLTVV.

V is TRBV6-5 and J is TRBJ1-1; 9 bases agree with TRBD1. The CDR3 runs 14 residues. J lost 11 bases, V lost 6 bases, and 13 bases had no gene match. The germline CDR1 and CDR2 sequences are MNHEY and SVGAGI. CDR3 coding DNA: TGTGCCAGCAGAGACCGACAGGGGGGGGCCGGGGCTTTCTTT. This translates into CASRDRQGGAGAFF.

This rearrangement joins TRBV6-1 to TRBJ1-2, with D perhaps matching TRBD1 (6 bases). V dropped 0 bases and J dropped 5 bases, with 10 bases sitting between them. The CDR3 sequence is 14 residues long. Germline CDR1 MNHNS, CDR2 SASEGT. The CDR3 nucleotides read TGTGCCAGCAGTGAAGCGGGGGCACTTTATGGCTACACCTTC. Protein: CASSEAGALYGYTF.

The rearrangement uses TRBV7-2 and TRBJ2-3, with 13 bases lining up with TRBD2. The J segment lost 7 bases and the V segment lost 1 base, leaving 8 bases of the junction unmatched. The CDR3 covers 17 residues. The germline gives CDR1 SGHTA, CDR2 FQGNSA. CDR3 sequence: CASSLVTSGGARNTQYF. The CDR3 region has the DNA TGTGCCAGCAGCTTAGTTACTAGCGGGGGGGCTAGGAATACGCAGTATTTT. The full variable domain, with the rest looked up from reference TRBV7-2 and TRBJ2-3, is GAGVSQSPSNKVTEKGKDVELRCDPISGHTALYWYRQSLGQGLEFLIYFQGNSAPDKSGLPSDRFSAERTGGSVSTLTIQRTQQEDSAVYLCASSLVTSGGARNTQYFGPGTRLTVL.

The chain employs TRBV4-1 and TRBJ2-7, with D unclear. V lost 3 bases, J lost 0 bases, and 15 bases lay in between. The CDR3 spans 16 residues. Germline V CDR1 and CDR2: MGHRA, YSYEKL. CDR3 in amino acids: CASSHPAARSSYEQYF. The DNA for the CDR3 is TGCGCCAGCAGCCACCCCGCCGCCAGGAGCTCCTACGAGCAGTACTTC.

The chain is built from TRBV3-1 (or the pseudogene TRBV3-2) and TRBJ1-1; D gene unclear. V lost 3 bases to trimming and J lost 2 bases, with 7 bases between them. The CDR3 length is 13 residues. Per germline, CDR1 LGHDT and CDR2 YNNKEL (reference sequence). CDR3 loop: CASSHGRNTEAFF. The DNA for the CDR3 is TGTGCCAGCAGCCATGGGCGCAACACTGAAGCTTTCTTT.

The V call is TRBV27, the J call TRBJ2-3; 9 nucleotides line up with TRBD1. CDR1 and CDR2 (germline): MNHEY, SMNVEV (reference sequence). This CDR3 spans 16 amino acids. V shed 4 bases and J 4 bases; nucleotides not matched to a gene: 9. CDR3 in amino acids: CASSSTGTGRPDTQYF. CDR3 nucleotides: TGTGCCAGCAGTTCAACCGGGACAGGGAGGCCAGATACGCAGTATTTT.

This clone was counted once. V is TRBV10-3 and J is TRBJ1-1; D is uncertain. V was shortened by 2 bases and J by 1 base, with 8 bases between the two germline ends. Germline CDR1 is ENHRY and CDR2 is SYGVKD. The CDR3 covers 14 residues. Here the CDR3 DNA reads TGTGCCATCAGTGAGATCGCGGGGAACACTGAAGCTTTCTTT. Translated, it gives CAISEIAGNTEAFF.

The CDR3 loop is CASSKVVYGATNEKLFF. As DNA, the CDR3 is TGTGCCAGCAGCAAAGTGGTGTACGGAGCAACTAATGAAAAACTGTTTTTT. This chain links TRBV21-1 with TRBJ1-4. TRBV21-1 is given as a pseudogene. The CDR3 has 17 residues.

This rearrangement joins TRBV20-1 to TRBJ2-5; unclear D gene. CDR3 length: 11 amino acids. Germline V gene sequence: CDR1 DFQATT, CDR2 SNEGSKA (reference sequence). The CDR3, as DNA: TGCAGCCTCCAGCTCCCGGAGACCCAGTACTTC. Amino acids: CSLQLPETQYF.

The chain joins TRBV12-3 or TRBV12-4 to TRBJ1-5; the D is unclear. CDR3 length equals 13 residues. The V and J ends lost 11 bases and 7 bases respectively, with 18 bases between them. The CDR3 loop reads CASMGGTGQPQHF. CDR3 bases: TGTGCCTCCATGGGAGGAACCGGGCAGCCCCAGCATTTT.

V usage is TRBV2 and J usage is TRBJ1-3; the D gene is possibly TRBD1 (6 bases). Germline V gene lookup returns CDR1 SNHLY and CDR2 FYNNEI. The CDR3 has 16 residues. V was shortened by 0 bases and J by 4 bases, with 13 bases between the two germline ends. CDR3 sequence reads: CASSEARWGPGNTIYF. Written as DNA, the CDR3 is TGTGCCAGCAGTGAAGCCCGTTGGGGGCCGGGAAACACCATATATTTT.

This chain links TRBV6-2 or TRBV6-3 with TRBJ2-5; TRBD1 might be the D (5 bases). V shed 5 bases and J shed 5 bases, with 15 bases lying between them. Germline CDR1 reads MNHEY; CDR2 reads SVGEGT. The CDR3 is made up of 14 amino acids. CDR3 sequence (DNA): TGTGCCAGCAGTGGTGGGTCAGGGTCGGAGACCCAGTACTTC. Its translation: CASSGGSGSETQYF.

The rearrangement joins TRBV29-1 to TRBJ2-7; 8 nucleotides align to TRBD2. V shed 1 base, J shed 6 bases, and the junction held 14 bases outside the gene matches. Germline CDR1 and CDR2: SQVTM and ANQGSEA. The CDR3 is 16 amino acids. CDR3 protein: CSVEVEVRLAPPEQYF. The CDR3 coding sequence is TGCAGCGTTGAAGTCGAGGTGAGACTAGCGCCGCCCGAGCAGTACTTC.

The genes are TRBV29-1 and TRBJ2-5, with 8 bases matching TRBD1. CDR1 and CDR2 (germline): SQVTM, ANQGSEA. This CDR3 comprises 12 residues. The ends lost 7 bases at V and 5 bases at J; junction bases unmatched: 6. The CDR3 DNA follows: TGCAGCGCTCGGACAGGGAAGGAGACCCAGTACTTC. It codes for CSARTGKETQYF.

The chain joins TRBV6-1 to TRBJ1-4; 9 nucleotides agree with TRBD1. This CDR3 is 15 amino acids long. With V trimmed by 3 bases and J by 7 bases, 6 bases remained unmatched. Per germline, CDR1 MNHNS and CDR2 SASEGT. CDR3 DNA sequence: TGTGCCAGCAGTGACCACAGGGGGCTAGGTGAAAAACTGTTTTTT. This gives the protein CASSDHRGLGEKLFF.

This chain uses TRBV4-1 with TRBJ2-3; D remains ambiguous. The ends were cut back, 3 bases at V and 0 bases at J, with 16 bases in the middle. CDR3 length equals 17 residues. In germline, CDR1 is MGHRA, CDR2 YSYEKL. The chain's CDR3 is CASSQGWVGTSTDTQYF. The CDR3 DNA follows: TGCGCCAGCAGCCAGGGTTGGGTAGGTACTAGCACAGATACGCAGTATTTT.

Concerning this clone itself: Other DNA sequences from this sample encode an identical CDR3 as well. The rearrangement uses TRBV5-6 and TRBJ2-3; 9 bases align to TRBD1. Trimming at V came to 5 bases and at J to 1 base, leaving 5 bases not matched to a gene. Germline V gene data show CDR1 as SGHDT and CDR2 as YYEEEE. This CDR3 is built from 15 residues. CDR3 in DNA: TGTGCCAGCAGTTTGCGGACAGGGGGCACAGATACGCAGTATTTT. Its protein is CASSLRTGGTDTQYF.

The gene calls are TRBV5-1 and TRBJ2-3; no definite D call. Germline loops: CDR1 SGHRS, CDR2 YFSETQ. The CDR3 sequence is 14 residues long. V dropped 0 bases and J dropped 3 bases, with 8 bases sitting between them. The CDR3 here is CASSLGSTTDTQYF. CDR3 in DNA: TGCGCCAGCAGCTTGGGCAGTACAACAGATACGCAGTATTTT.

CDR3 region: CASSEDPGRGTGELFF. Written as DNA, the CDR3 is TGCGCCAGCAGTGAGGACCCGGGACGCGGCACCGGGGAGCTGTTTTTT. J is TRBJ2-2 and V is TRBV10-1; D assignment may be TRBD1 or TRBD2 (5 bases each). The CDR3 has 16 amino acids. V gave up 2 bases and J gave up 4 bases, with 14 bases separating them. Germline V gene lookup returns CDR1 WNHNN and CDR2 SYGVQD (reference sequence).